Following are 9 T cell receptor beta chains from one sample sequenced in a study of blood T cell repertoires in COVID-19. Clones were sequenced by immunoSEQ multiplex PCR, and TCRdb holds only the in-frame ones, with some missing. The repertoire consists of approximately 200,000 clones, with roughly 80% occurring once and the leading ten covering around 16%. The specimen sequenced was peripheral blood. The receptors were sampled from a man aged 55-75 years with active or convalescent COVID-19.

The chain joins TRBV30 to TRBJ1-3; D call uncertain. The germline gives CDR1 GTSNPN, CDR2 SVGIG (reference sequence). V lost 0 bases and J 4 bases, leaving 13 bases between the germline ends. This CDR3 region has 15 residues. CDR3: CAWSVLSGAGNTIYF. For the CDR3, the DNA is TGTGCCTGGAGTGTTCTGTCCGGAGCCGGAAACACCATATATTTT. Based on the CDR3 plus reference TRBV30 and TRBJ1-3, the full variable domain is SQTIHQWPATLVQPVGSPLSLECTVEGTSNPNLYWYRQAAGRGLQLLFYSVGIGQISSEVPQNLSASRPQDRQFILSSKKLLLSDSGFYLCAWSVLSGAGNTIYFGEGSWLTVV.

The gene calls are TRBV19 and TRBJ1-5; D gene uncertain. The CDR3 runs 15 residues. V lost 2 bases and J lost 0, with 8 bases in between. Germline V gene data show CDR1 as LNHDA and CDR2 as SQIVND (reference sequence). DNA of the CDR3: TGTGCCAGTAGTATAACAGATTATAGCAATCAGCCCCAGCATTTT. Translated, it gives CASSITDYSNQPQHF.

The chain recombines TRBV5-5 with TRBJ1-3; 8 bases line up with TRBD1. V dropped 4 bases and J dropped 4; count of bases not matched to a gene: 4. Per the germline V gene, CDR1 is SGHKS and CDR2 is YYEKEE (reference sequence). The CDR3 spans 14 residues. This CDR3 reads CASSADRVGNTIYF. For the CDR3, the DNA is TGTGCCAGCAGCGCGGACAGGGTCGGAAACACCATATATTTT.

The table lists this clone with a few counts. In DNA form, the CDR3 reads TGTGCCAGTAGTACACAACAGGGGCTCACTGAAGCTTTCTTT. Amino acid sequence: CASSTQQGLTEAFF. The chain carries TRBV19 and TRBJ1-1; 7 nucleotides align to TRBD1. V lost 4 bases to trimming and J lost 4 bases; unmatched junction nucleotides: 6. The CDR3 has 14 amino acids. CDR1 and CDR2 (germline): LNHDA, SQIVND (reference sequence).

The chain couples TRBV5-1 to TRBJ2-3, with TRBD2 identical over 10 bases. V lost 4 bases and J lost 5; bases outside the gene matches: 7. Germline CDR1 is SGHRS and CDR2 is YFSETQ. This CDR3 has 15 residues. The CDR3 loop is CASSPGRLAGDTQYF. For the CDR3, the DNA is TGCGCCAGCAGCCCGGGACGACTAGCGGGAGATACGCAGTATTTT.

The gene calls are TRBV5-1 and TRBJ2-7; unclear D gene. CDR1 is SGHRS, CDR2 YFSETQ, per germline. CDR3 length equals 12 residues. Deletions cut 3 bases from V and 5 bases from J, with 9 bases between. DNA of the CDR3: TGCGCCAGCAGCTACCGACGGGACGAGCAGTACTTC. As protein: CASSYRRDEQYF.

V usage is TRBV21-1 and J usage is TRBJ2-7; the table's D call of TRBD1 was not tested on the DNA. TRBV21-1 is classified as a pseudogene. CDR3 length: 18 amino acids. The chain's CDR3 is CASSIPYRDRETSYEQYF. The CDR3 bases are TGTGCCAGCAGCATCCCTTACCGGGACAGAGAAACTTCCTACGAGCAGTACTTC.

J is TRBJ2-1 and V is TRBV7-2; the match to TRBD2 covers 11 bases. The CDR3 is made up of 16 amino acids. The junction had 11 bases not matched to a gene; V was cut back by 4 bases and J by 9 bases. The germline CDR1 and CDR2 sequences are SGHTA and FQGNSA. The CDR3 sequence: CASSSEGTSGRREQFF. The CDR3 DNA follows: TGTGCCAGCAGCTCGGAGGGTACTAGCGGGAGACGTGAGCAGTTCTTC.

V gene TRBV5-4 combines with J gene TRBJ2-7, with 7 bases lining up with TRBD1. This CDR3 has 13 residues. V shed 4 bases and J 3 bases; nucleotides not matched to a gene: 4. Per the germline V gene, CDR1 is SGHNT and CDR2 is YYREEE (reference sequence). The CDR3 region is CASSPGQNYEQYF. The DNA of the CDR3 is TGTGCCAGCAGCCCGGGACAGAACTACGAGCAGTACTTC.